One and the same sample provided the 10 T cell receptor beta chains below, sequenced in a study of graft-versus-host responses after intestinal transplantation. Data came from immunoSEQ multiplex PCR; TCRdb stores just in-frame clones and leaves some out. Counted here are some 8,700 clones, 93% occurring once; the ten biggest clones make up under 2.5%. The specimen was PBMCs, collected 11 days after intestinal transplantation. All receptors derive from a human patient who received an intestinal transplant, so some T cells may come from the graft donor.

This clone was observed a single time. This chain joins TRBV11-2 and TRBJ2-5; D remains unclear. Germline V gene sequence: CDR1 SGHAT, CDR2 FQNNGV. V was cut by 0 bases and J by 5 bases, with 10 bases left in between. CDR3 size: 14 residues. CDR3 residues: CASSLDRGFETQYF. DNA for the CDR3: TGTGCCAGCAGCTTAGATCGAGGTTTCGAGACCCAGTACTTC.

This clone was recorded only once. One end of the junction varies from germline; a read error may be responsible. This chain connects TRBV5-1 to TRBJ1-5, with D unresolved. The V gene's germline CDR1 is SGHRS and CDR2 YFSETQ. This CDR3 has 15 amino acids. CDR3 sequence: CASSFGPISDQPQHF. The CDR3 region has the DNA TGCGCCAGCAGCTTTGGTCCGATTAGCGATCAGCCCCAGCATTTT.

This sequence joins TRBV27 and TRBJ2-7; 9 bases match TRBD1. Germline V CDR1 and CDR2: MNHEY, SMNVEV (reference sequence). The length of the CDR3 is 13 residues. V lost 3 bases, J lost 7 bases, and 4 bases stayed unmatched. CDR3 residues: CASSFGTGQEQYV. The DNA of the CDR3 is TGTGCCAGCAGTTTCGGGACAGGGCAAGAGCAGTACGTC.

This clone was found once. The rearrangement uses TRBV28 and TRBJ2-7; tentative D call: TRBD1 (5 bases). V dropped 2 bases and J dropped 6 bases, with 14 bases sitting between them. Germline V gene sequence: CDR1 MDHEN, CDR2 SYDVKM. The CDR3 runs to 14 residues. CDR3 sequence: CASSLARVSLEQYF. The CDR3 bases are TGTGCCAGCAGTTTAGCCAGGGTTAGCCTCGAGCAGTACTTC. Full variable domain (outside the CDR3, taken from reference TRBV28 and TRBJ2-7): DVKVTQSSRYLVKRTGEKVFLECVQDMDHENMFWYRQDPGLGLRLIYFSYDVKMKEKGDIPEGYSVSREKKERFSLILESASTNQTSMYLCASSLARVSLEQYFGPGTRLTVT.

The chain employs TRBV27 and TRBJ1-2; a possible D gene is TRBD1 (5 bases). Trimming left V 0 bases short and J 5 bases short, with 13 bases between. Looked up from germline, CDR1 is MNHEY and CDR2 is SMNVEV (reference sequence). The CDR3 has 15 residues. CDR3 loop: CASSLSEGQMYGYTF. For the CDR3, the DNA is TGTGCCAGCAGTTTATCGGAGGGGCAGATGTATGGCTACACCTTC.

In this sample, this clone turned up once. CDR3 nucleotide sequence: TGCGCCAGCAGTGGCGACAGAGTAAACACTGAAGCTTTCTTT. Protein sequence: CASSGDRVNTEAFF. The genes are TRBV10-2 and TRBJ1-1, with D maybe TRBD1 (5 bases). V lost 4 bases, J lost 2 bases, and 11 bases lay in between. Germline V CDR1 and CDR2: WSHSY, SAAADI. The CDR3 totals 14 residues.

The genes are TRBV9 and TRBJ2-7, with TRBD1 as a possible D gene (6 bases). V lost 0 bases, J lost 4 bases, and 20 bases lay in between. The CDR3 spans 17 residues. From germline, CDR1 is SGDLS and CDR2 YYNGEE. CDR3 in amino acids: CASSVDPAGAIRYEQYF. The CDR3 bases are TGTGCCAGCAGCGTAGACCCAGCAGGGGCTATTCGATACGAGCAGTACTTC.

The rearrangement joins TRBV6-5 to TRBJ1-2, with a possible D match to TRBD1 (6 bases). This CDR3 is 14 amino acids long. Germline assignment: CDR1 MNHEY and CDR2 SVGAGI. Trimming took 7 bases from V and 6 from J, leaving 18 bases between them. CDR3 sequence (DNA): TGTGCCAGCACCTTATTGGGGGCAGGGGATGGCTACACCTTC. Translation gives CASTLLGAGDGYTF.

The chain joins TRBV6-5 to TRBJ2-7; TRBD1 might be the D (6 bases). The CDR3 covers 15 residues. The germline V gene encodes CDR1 MNHEY and CDR2 SVGAGI. V was cut by 2 bases and J by 3 bases, with 14 bases left in between. CDR3 region: CASSYNQGTNYEQYF. The CDR3 coding sequence is TGTGCCAGCAGTTACAACCAGGGGACAAACTACGAGCAGTACTTC.

This chain uses TRBV13 with TRBJ2-7; the match to TRBD2 covers 7 bases. The CDR3 totals 17 residues. Trimming removed 0 bases from V and 2 bases from J; junction bases left unmatched: 10. Germline V gene lookup returns CDR1 PRHDT and CDR2 FYEKMQ (reference sequence). The CDR3 sequence: CASSLGDGSSGTYEQYF. The CDR3 DNA reads TGTGCCAGCAGCTTAGGGGATGGGTCTAGCGGAACCTACGAGCAGTACTTC.